The present T cell receptor (beta chain) was sequenced within a study of T cell responses to AZD1222 COVID-19 vaccine. In the case of this clone: Its specificity is unknown.

V dropped 8 bases and J dropped 5; count of bases not matched to a gene: 3. Per germline, CDR1 LNHDA and CDR2 SQIVND (reference sequence). The CDR3 has 11 amino acids. Timing groups of about 4 and about 12 weeks for second doses were pooled. TCRdb's copy holds only in-frame clones and misses some; the assay was immunoSEQ multiplex PCR. The data contain about 110,000 clones, around 90% of them singletons. Study-wide points: Baseline serostatus was positive in only six AZD1222 recipients. Among spike-specific TCRs, nearly half reportedly target unmutated variant regions.

The sequencing used peripheral blood, collected 28 days after the second AZD1222 dose. The chain links TRBV19 to TRBJ2-7; 7 bases agree with TRBD1. The source is an adult who received the AZD1222 COVID-19 vaccine. The CDR3 region is CASEQGNEQYF. The CDR3 DNA sequence: TGTGCCAGTGAACAGGGGAACGAGCAGTACTTC. The variable domain in full, completed from reference TRBV19 and TRBJ2-7, reads DGGITQSPKYLFRKEGQNVTLSCEQNLNHDAMYWYRQDPGQGLRLIYYSQIVNDFQKGDIAEGYSVSREKKESFPLTVTSAQKNPTAFYLCASEQGNEQYFGPGTRLTVT.